The 2 T cell receptor beta chains given below trace back to one sample, sequenced in a study of OX40 agonist ivuxolimab in advanced cancers. Libraries came from the immunoSEQ multiplex PCR assay. In TCRdb, the immuneACCESS table is reduced to in-frame sequences with V and J assigned. These tables do not hold every clone; where another copy was compared, an unresolved V gene accounts for under half, and the others remain unexplained. The sample table records 70,000 to 90,000 clones; about 88% of these occur just once. The ten biggest clones cover about 8% of the sample. Sequenced material: CD4+ or CD8+ T cells sorted from blood, taken in a trial of the OX40 agonist ivuxolimab. The receptor source for this set is an adult with an advanced solid tumor such as melanoma, head and neck, liver or kidney cancer.

The chain carries TRBV18 and TRBJ1-2, with D possibly TRBD1 on 5 matching bases. CDR3 length: 16 amino acids. The ends were cut back, 2 bases at V and 2 bases at J, with 15 bases in the middle. Germline CDR1 and CDR2: KGHSH and LQKENI. CDR3 residues: CASSPLGQGLNYGYTF. The CDR3 nucleotides are TGTGCCAGCTCACCATTAGGGCAGGGATTAAACTATGGCTACACCTTC.

This rearrangement joins TRBV6-1 to TRBJ1-2; 10 bases are shared with TRBD1. The trim removed 6 bases at V and 7 bases at J, leaving 11 bases unmatched. Germline loops: CDR1 MNHNS, CDR2 SASEGT. CDR3 length: 15 residues. The CDR3 sequence: CASRSGTGVNSGYTF. CDR3 bases: TGTGCCAGCAGGTCCGGGACAGGGGTGAATAGTGGCTACACCTTC.